This TCR beta chain is from a study of cytomegalovirus exposure and HLA in healthy donors. Study-wide results and limits: A prior analysis recorded that most TCR beta V segments were productive about 90% or about 30% of the time. Researchers counted around 160 TCR beta chains as cytomegalovirus-associated.

V dropped 4 bases and J dropped 4 bases, with 11 bases sitting between them. Germline lookup yields CDR1 LNHDA and CDR2 SQIVND (reference sequence). The CDR3 length is 15 residues. PCR involved 60 Vbeta and 13 Jbeta primers. The assay was immunoSEQ multiplex PCR, and TCRdb's table has in-frame clones only and misses some. This table holds some 140,000 clones, around four fifths found once. Details on this clone: Its target is unknown.

The V gene is TRBV19, the J gene TRBJ2-6; D ambiguous. The sample comprised PBMCs. This clonotype was obtained from a man aged 25-45 years in good health. The CDR3 reads CASSTQALGANVLTF. The CDR3 nucleotides are TGTGCCAGTAGTACCCAGGCTTTAGGGGCCAACGTCCTGACTTTC.